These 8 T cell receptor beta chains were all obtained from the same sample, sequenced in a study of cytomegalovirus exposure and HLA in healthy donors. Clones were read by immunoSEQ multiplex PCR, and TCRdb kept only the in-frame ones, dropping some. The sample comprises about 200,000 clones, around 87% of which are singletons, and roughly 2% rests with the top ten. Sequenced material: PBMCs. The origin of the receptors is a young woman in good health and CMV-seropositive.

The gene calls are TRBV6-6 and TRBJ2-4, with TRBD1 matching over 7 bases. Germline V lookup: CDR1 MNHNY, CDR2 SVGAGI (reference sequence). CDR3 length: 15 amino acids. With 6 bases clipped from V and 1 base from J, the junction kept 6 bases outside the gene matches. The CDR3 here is CASRGGVVAKNIQYF. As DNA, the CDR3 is TGTGCCAGCAGAGGGGGCGTCGTCGCCAAAAACATTCAGTACTTC.

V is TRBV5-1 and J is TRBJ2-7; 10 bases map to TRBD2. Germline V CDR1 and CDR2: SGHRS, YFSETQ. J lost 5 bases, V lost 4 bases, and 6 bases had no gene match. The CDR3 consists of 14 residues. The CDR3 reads CASSIGTSVNEQYF. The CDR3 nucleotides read TGCGCCAGCAGCATAGGGACTAGCGTCAACGAGCAGTACTTC.

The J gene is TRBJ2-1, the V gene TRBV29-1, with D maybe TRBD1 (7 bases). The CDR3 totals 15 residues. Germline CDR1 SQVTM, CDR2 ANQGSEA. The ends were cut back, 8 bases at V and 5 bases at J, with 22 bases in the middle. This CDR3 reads CSLQGGAGTNNEQFF. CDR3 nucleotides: TGCAGCCTGCAGGGGGGTGCAGGGACAAACAATGAGCAGTTCTTC.

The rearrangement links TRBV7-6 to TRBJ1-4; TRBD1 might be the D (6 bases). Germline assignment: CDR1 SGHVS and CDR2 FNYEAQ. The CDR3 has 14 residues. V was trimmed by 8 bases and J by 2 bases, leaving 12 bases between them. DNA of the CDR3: TGTGCCAGCTCGCAGGGGATTACTAATGAAAAACTGTTTTTT. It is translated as CASSQGITNEKLFF.

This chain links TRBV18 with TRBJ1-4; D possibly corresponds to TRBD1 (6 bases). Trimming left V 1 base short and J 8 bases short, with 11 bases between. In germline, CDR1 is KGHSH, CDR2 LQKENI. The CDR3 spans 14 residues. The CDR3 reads CASSPQGVDEKLFF. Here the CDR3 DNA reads TGTGCCAGCTCACCACAGGGGGTAGACGAAAAACTGTTTTTT.

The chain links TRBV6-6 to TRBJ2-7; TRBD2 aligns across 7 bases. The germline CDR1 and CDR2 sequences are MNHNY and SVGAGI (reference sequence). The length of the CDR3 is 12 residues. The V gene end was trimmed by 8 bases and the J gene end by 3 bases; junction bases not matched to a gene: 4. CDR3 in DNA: TGTGCCAGCGGGAGGGGAGACTACGAGCAGTACTTC. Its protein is CASGRGDYEQYF.

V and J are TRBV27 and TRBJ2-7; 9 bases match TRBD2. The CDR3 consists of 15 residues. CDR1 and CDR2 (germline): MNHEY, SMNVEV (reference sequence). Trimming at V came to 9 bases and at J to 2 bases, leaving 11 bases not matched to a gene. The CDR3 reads CASCPLTSGAYEQYF. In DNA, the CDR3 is TGTGCCAGTTGTCCCCTGACTAGCGGTGCCTACGAGCAGTACTTC.

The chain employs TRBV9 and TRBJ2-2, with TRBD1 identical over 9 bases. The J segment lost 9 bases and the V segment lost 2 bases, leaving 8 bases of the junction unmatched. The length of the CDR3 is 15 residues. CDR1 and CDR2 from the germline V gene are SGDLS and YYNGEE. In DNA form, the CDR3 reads TGTGCCAGCAGCGTTCACCACAGGGGGCGGAGGGAGCTGTTTTTT. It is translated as CASSVHHRGRRELFF.